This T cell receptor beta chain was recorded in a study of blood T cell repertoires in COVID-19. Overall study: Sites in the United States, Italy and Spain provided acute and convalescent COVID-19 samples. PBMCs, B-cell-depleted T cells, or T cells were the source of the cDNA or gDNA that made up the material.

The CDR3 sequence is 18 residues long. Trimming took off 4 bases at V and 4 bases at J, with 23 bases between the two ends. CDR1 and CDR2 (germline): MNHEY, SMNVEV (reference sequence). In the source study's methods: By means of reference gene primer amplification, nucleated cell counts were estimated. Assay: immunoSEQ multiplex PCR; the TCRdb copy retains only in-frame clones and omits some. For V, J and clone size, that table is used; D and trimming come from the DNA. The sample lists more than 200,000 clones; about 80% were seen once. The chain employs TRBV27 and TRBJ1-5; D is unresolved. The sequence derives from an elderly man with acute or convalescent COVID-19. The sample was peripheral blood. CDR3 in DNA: TGTGCCAGCAGTTCTTTCGGGATCTCGGCCTTGGGGAATCAGCCCCAGCATTTT. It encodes CASSSFGISALGNQPQHF.